Listed below are T cell receptor beta chains from one sample, sequenced in a study of T cell changes during pregnancy in multiple sclerosis. Repertoires were generated with immunoSEQ multiplex PCR, while TCRdb's copy carries only in-frame clones and drops some. The sample holds under 95,000 clones; approximately 93% are singletons and the top ten take roughly 0.9%. The sequenced sample was peripheral blood, obtained in the second trimester of pregnancy. These receptors all stem from a female donor in good health, enrolled as a control in a pregnancy study. CDR3s include the opening cysteine and the closing phenylalanine or tryptophan. D genes are given only for firm matches. Rows may omit the clone size; those that give it use once, few, many or a size class.

d_gene: TRBD1; v_gene: TRBV7-9; j_gene: TRBJ2-1; abundance: few; len: 13; CDR3aa: CASSSGTDNEQFF; CDR3nt: TGTGCCAGCAGCTCCGGGACAGACAATGAGCAGTTCTTC
d_gene: .; v_gene: TRBV6-6; j_gene: TRBJ1-5; abundance: .; len: 15; CDR3aa: CASNVNLRSNQPQHF; CDR3nt: TGTGCCAGCAACGTCAATCTTCGGAGCAATCAGCCCCAGCATTTT
d_gene: .; v_gene: TRBV6-5; j_gene: TRBJ2-3; abundance: .; len: 11; CDR3aa: CASLNGDTQYF; CDR3nt: TGTGCCAGCTTAAATGGCGATACGCAGTATTTT
d_gene: TRBD2; v_gene: TRBV7-2; j_gene: TRBJ2-5; abundance: .; len: 13; CDR3aa: CASSFGGVETQYF; CDR3nt: TGTGCCAGCAGCTTCGGGGGGGTAGAGACCCAGTACTTC
d_gene: .; v_gene: TRBV9; j_gene: TRBJ2-2; abundance: .; len: 16; CDR3aa: CASSLRGGVGSGELFF; CDR3nt: TGTGCCAGCAGCCTCAGAGGAGGAGTAGGTTCCGGGGAGCTGTTTTTT
d_gene: TRBD1; v_gene: TRBV9; j_gene: TRBJ2-3; abundance: .; len: 16; CDR3aa: CASSVKGARIIDTQYF; CDR3nt: TGTGCCAGCAGCGTAAAGGGGGCGCGAATTATCGATACGCAGTATTTT
d_gene: .; v_gene: TRBV4-1; j_gene: TRBJ2-4; abundance: .; len: 20; CDR3aa: CASSQVSAEFPHLAKNIQYF; CDR3nt: TGCGCCAGCAGCCAAGTATCAGCGGAGTTTCCCCATTTAGCCAAAAACATTCAGTACTTC
d_gene: .; v_gene: TRBV5-4; j_gene: TRBJ2-3; abundance: .; len: 14; CDR3aa: CASSLVPGTDTQYF; CDR3nt: TGTGCCAGCAGCTTGGTGCCAGGGACAGATACGCAGTATTTT
d_gene: TRBD2; v_gene: TRBV5-1; j_gene: TRBJ2-7; abundance: .; len: 14; CDR3aa: CASSPGLAGVEQYF; CDR3nt: TGCGCCAGCAGCCCGGGACTAGCGGGAGTCGAGCAGTACTTC
d_gene: TRBD1; v_gene: TRBV27; j_gene: TRBJ2-7; abundance: .; len: 13; CDR3aa: CASQRTGGYEQYF; CDR3nt: TGTGCCAGTCAGCGGACAGGGGGCTACGAGCAGTACTTC
d_gene: .; v_gene: TRBV4-1; j_gene: TRBJ2-2; abundance: .; len: 19; CDR3aa: CASSQEWPVRSNSAGELFF; CDR3nt: TGCGCCAGCAGCCAAGAATGGCCCGTTAGGAGTAATTCCGCCGGGGAGCTGTTTTTT
d_gene: TRBD1; v_gene: TRBV4-1; j_gene: TRBJ1-3; abundance: .; len: 15; CDR3aa: CASSLDRGSGNTIYF; CDR3nt: TGCGCCAGCAGCCTAGACAGGGGATCTGGAAACACCATATATTTT
d_gene: .; v_gene: TRBV5-1; j_gene: TRBJ2-7; abundance: .; len: 15; CDR3aa: CASSFTAGDSYEQYF; CDR3nt: TGCGCCAGCAGCTTTACCGCAGGGGACTCCTACGAGCAGTACTTC
d_gene: .; v_gene: TRBV21-1; j_gene: TRBJ2-7; abundance: .; len: 17; CDR3aa: CASSEGVAGVDYYEQYF; CDR3nt: TGTGCCAGCAGTGAGGGGGTAGCGGGGGTGGATTATTACGAGCAGTACTTC
d_gene: TRBD1; v_gene: TRBV7-9; j_gene: TRBJ1-4; abundance: once; len: 13; CDR3aa: CAYRGTQREKLFF; CDR3nt: TGTGCCTACAGGGGGACTCAGAGAGAAAAACTGTTTTTT
d_gene: TRBD1; v_gene: TRBV5-4; j_gene: TRBJ2-7; abundance: once; len: 14; CDR3aa: CASSADREPYEQYF; CDR3nt: TGTGCCAGCAGCGCGGACAGGGAGCCATACGAGCAGTACTTC
d_gene: TRBD1; v_gene: TRBV5-6; j_gene: TRBJ1-5; abundance: .; len: 15; CDR3aa: CASSFRMQGGQPQHF; CDR3nt: TGTGCCAGCAGCTTTAGGATGCAGGGGGGTCAGCCCCAGCATTTT
d_gene: .; v_gene: TRBV28; j_gene: TRBJ1-4; abundance: .; len: 17; CDR3aa: CASSPAPSRVIGEKLFF; CDR3nt: TGTGCCAGCAGTCCAGCACCTTCCCGGGTGATTGGGGAAAAACTGTTTTTT
d_gene: TRBD2; v_gene: TRBV15; j_gene: TRBJ2-3; abundance: .; len: 15; CDR3aa: CATSLGGTPTDTQYF; CDR3nt: TGTGCCACCAGCCTCGGGGGGACCCCCACAGATACGCAGTATTTT
d_gene: TRBD2; v_gene: TRBV27; j_gene: TRBJ2-7; abundance: .; len: 15; CDR3aa: CASSLGLASSYEQYF; CDR3nt: TGTGCCAGCAGTTTAGGACTAGCGAGCTCCTACGAGCAGTACTTC
d_gene: .; v_gene: TRBV27; j_gene: TRBJ2-7; abundance: .; len: 15; CDR3aa: CASSFGQGPPYEQYF; CDR3nt: TGTGCCAGCAGTTTCGGGCAGGGGCCGCCCTACGAGCAGTACTTC
d_gene: .; v_gene: TRBV2; j_gene: TRBJ1-1; abundance: .; len: 15; CDR3aa: CASSRVDSWGTEAFF; CDR3nt: TGTGCCAGCAGTCGTGTCGACAGTTGGGGCACTGAAGCTTTCTTT
d_gene: .; v_gene: TRBV11-2; j_gene: TRBJ1-3; abundance: .; len: 13; CDR3aa: CASNPGSGNTIYF; CDR3nt: TGTGCCAGCAACCCAGGCTCTGGAAACACCATATATTTT
d_gene: .; v_gene: TRBV5-6; j_gene: TRBJ2-1; abundance: .; len: 18; CDR3aa: CASSASRYGLSSYNEQFF; CDR3nt: TGTGCCAGCAGCGCCTCCAGGTACGGCCTTAGCTCCTACAATGAGCAGTTCTTC
d_gene: .; v_gene: TRBV19; j_gene: TRBJ1-5; abundance: .; len: 12; CDR3aa: CASRHRDQPQHF; CDR3nt: TGTGCCAGTAGACACAGGGATCAGCCCCAGCATTTT
d_gene: .; v_gene: TRBV2; j_gene: TRBJ1-1; abundance: few; len: 12; CDR3aa: CASREANTEAFF; CDR3nt: TGTGCCAGCAGGGAGGCGAACACTGAAGCTTTCTTT
d_gene: .; v_gene: TRBV6-5; j_gene: TRBJ1-5; abundance: few; len: 14; CDR3aa: CASTRAGYRQPQHF; CDR3nt: TGTGCCAGCACCCGGGCAGGGTATCGTCAGCCCCAGCATTTT
d_gene: TRBD2; v_gene: TRBV18; j_gene: TRBJ2-1; abundance: .; len: 18; CDR3aa: CASSPWTSGLSSYNEQFF; CDR3nt: TGTGCCAGCTCACCCTGGACTAGCGGTCTAAGCTCCTACAATGAGCAGTTCTTC
d_gene: TRBD1; v_gene: TRBV6-1; j_gene: TRBJ1-1; abundance: .; len: 14; CDR3aa: CASSLRTGWPEAFF; CDR3nt: TGTGCCAGCAGTCTACGGACAGGTTGGCCTGAAGCTTTCTTT
d_gene: TRBD2; v_gene: TRBV4-2; j_gene: TRBJ2-5; abundance: .; len: 15; CDR3aa: CASSQGTSGTETQYF; CDR3nt: TGTGCCAGCAGCCAAGGGACTAGCGGGACAGAGACCCAGTACTTC
d_gene: .; v_gene: TRBV2; j_gene: TRBJ1-1; abundance: .; len: 12; CDR3aa: CASSEAGRGAFF; CDR3nt: TGTGCCAGCAGTGAAGCGGGGCGGGGAGCTTTCTTT
d_gene: TRBD2; v_gene: TRBV5-1; j_gene: TRBJ2-5; abundance: .; len: 18; CDR3aa: CASRTWRTSGTTRETQYF; CDR3nt: TGCGCCAGCAGAACTTGGAGGACTAGCGGGACCACGAGGGAGACCCAGTACTTC
d_gene: TRBD1; v_gene: TRBV27; j_gene: TRBJ2-7; abundance: .; len: 11; CDR3aa: CASSFRDSLYF; CDR3nt: TGTGCCAGCAGTTTTAGGGACAGCCTGTACTTC
d_gene: .; v_gene: TRBV19; j_gene: TRBJ1-4; abundance: .; len: 14; CDR3aa: CASRKVPGNEKLFF; CDR3nt: TGTGCCAGTAGAAAGGTCCCAGGGAATGAAAAACTGTTTTTT
d_gene: TRBD1; v_gene: TRBV19; j_gene: TRBJ1-1; abundance: .; len: 14; CDR3aa: CASRETGYNTEAFF; CDR3nt: TGTGCCAGTAGAGAGACAGGGTATAACACTGAAGCTTTCTTT
d_gene: TRBD2; v_gene: TRBV5-1; j_gene: TRBJ2-1; abundance: .; len: 19; CDR3aa: CASSSQVPGLASSYNEQFF; CDR3nt: TGCGCCAGCAGCTCCCAGGTCCCGGGACTAGCGAGTTCCTACAATGAGCAGTTCTTC
d_gene: TRBD1; v_gene: TRBV18; j_gene: TRBJ1-3; abundance: .; len: 14; CDR3aa: CASSPRDSGNTIYF; CDR3nt: TGTGCCAGCTCACCCCGGGACAGTGGAAACACCATATATTTT
d_gene: TRBD2; v_gene: TRBV28; j_gene: TRBJ2-7; abundance: .; len: 15; CDR3aa: CASSGRGGRVNEQYF; CDR3nt: TGTGCCAGCTCCGGTCGGGGCGGGAGGGTCAACGAGCAGTACTTC
d_gene: TRBD1; v_gene: TRBV28; j_gene: TRBJ2-7; abundance: .; len: 12; CDR3aa: CATTETGHEQYF; CDR3nt: TGTGCCACCACCGAGACAGGGCACGAGCAGTACTTC
d_gene: TRBD2; v_gene: TRBV28; j_gene: TRBJ2-5; abundance: .; len: 17; CDR3aa: CASSLLAGGMYQETQYF; CDR3nt: TGTGCCAGCAGTTTATTAGCGGGAGGGATGTACCAAGAGACCCAGTACTTC
d_gene: .; v_gene: TRBV5-4; j_gene: TRBJ1-2; abundance: .; len: 12; CDR3aa: CASSLGSYGYTF; CDR3nt: TGTGCCAGCAGCTTGGGGAGCTATGGCTACACCTTC
d_gene: TRBD1; v_gene: TRBV5-6; j_gene: TRBJ2-1; abundance: once; len: 18; CDR3aa: CASRNLRQGSASYNEQFF; CDR3nt: TGTGCCAGCAGGAATCTTAGACAGGGAAGCGCCTCCTACAATGAGCAGTTCTTC
d_gene: TRBD2; v_gene: TRBV5-6; j_gene: TRBJ2-1; abundance: .; len: 17; CDR3aa: CASSSDSGRSSYNEQFF; CDR3nt: TGTGCCAGCAGCTCGGATAGCGGGAGGAGCTCCTACAATGAGCAGTTCTTC
d_gene: TRBD1; v_gene: TRBV5-5; j_gene: TRBJ2-2; abundance: few; len: 17; CDR3aa: CASREGQGVLDTGELFF; CDR3nt: TGTGCCAGCAGGGAGGGACAGGGGGTACTTGACACCGGGGAGCTGTTTTTT
d_gene: TRBD1; v_gene: TRBV5-4; j_gene: TRBJ2-1; abundance: once; len: 14; CDR3aa: CASSDRTGNNEQFF; CDR3nt: TGTGCCAGCAGCGATCGGACAGGGAACAATGAGCAGTTCTTC
d_gene: TRBD1; v_gene: TRBV5-1; j_gene: TRBJ2-7; abundance: .; len: 17; CDR3aa: CASSLAPIRDRLDEQYF; CDR3nt: TGCGCCAGCAGCTTGGCCCCAATCCGGGACAGGTTGGACGAGCAGTACTTC
d_gene: TRBD2; v_gene: TRBV11-3; j_gene: TRBJ2-1; abundance: .; len: 16; CDR3aa: CASSFGLAGSYNEQFF; CDR3nt: TGTGCCAGCAGCTTCGGACTAGCGGGATCCTACAATGAGCAGTTCTTC
d_gene: TRBD1; v_gene: TRBV19; j_gene: TRBJ1-5; abundance: .; len: 14; CDR3aa: CATTRGLNNQPQHF; CDR3nt: TGTGCCACCACCAGGGGGCTTAATAATCAGCCCCAGCATTTT
d_gene: TRBD1; v_gene: TRBV29-1; j_gene: TRBJ1-4; abundance: .; len: 13; CDR3aa: CSVGGQEGEKLFF; CDR3nt: TGCAGCGTGGGGGGACAGGAAGGCGAAAAACTGTTTTTT
d_gene: .; v_gene: TRBV9; j_gene: TRBJ2-1; abundance: .; len: 13; CDR3aa: CASSVDMYNEQFF; CDR3nt: TGTGCCAGCAGCGTCGACATGTACAATGAGCAGTTCTTC
d_gene: TRBD2; v_gene: TRBV27; j_gene: TRBJ2-3; abundance: .; len: 18; CDR3aa: CASSQPGLASVGVDTQYF; CDR3nt: TGTGCCAGCAGCCAACCGGGACTAGCGTCTGTCGGTGTGGATACGCAGTATTTT
d_gene: TRBD2; v_gene: TRBV2; j_gene: TRBJ2-3; abundance: .; len: 16; CDR3aa: CATTGASGSWTDTQYF; CDR3nt: TGTGCAACCACGGGGGCTAGCGGGAGTTGGACAGATACGCAGTATTTT
d_gene: .; v_gene: TRBV29-1; j_gene: TRBJ2-3; abundance: .; len: 11; CDR3aa: CSVGDADTQYF; CDR3nt: TGCAGCGTCGGGGATGCAGATACGCAGTATTTT
d_gene: .; v_gene: TRBV7-2; j_gene: TRBJ1-1; abundance: .; len: 13; CDR3aa: CASSLAGGFEAFF; CDR3nt: TGTGCCAGCAGCTTAGCCGGAGGTTTTGAAGCTTTCTTT
d_gene: .; v_gene: TRBV7-2; j_gene: TRBJ2-5; abundance: .; len: 14; CDR3aa: CASSLEFAQETQYF; CDR3nt: TGTGCCAGCAGCTTAGAATTTGCGCAAGAGACCCAGTACTTC